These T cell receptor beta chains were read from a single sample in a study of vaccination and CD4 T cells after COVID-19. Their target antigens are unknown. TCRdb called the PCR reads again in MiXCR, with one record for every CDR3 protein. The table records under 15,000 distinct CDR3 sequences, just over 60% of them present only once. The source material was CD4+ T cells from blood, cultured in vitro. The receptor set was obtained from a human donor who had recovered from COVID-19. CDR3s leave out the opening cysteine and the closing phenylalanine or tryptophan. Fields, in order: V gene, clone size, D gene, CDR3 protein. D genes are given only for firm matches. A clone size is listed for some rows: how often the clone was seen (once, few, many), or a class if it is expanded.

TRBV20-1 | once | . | SARDRHLEAF
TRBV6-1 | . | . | ASCPRLLDSPLH
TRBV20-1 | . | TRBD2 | SARPRGTSGYYNEQF
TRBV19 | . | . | ASSIGGRGGLREQF
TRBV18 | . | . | ASSHGEAGPQH
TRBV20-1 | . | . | SARGSGVGKLF
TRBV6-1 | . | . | ASSEFLGRPNYGYT
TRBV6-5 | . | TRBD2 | ASSYGGGGAFETQY
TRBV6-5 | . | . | ASSYTPTQQGLTEAF
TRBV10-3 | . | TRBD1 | ATKGQGEYYGYT
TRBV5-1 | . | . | ASSPGEGELF
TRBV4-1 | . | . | ASSQSTGRPEQF
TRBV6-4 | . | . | ASSAHGSGDEQF
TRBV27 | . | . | ASSQTRLNTGELF
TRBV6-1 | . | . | ASSKETDYGYT
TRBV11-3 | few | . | ASSLGPGTYEQY
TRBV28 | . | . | ASSSTAEHYNEQF
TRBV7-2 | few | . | ASSLDRNQPQH
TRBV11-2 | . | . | ASSLVNTIY